The 15 T cell receptor beta chains below were found in one sample sequenced in a study of cytotoxic CD8 clonotypes in ibrutinib-treated CLL. Libraries were prepared by immunoSEQ multiplex PCR; TCRdb keeps only in-frame clonotypes and omits some of them. The data show some 120,000 clones, with about 58% seen just once and 37% held by the top ten. The starting material was PBMCs, obtained after 24 months of ibrutinib treatment. These receptors all stem from a human donor with chronic lymphocytic leukemia.

The table lists this clone with a few counts. The chain has TRBV18 and TRBJ1-2; D is undetermined. The CDR3 runs to 15 residues. V was trimmed by 0 bases and J by 2 bases, leaving 10 bases between them. The germline CDR1 and CDR2 sequences are KGHSH and LQKENI. The CDR3 spells CASSPPSLANYGYTF. CDR3 in DNA: TGTGCCAGCTCACCACCGAGTCTGGCCAACTATGGCTACACCTTC.

The rearrangement joins TRBV27 to TRBJ2-1, with TRBD2 as a possible D gene (6 bases). V was pared by 8 bases and J by 8 bases, with 19 bases between. The CDR3 extends over 14 amino acids. From germline, CDR1 is MNHEY and CDR2 SMNVEV (reference sequence). This CDR3 reads CASYSRGAQHEQFF. The CDR3 region has the DNA TGTGCCAGCTACTCCCGCGGGGCCCAGCATGAGCAGTTCTTC.

CDR3 protein: CASRSGNTGELFF. The CDR3 DNA is TGTGCCAGCAGGAGCGGGAACACCGGGGAGCTGTTTTTT. The chain has TRBV5-4 and TRBJ2-2, with D maybe TRBD2 (5 bases). The CDR3 spans 13 residues. Germline V lookup: CDR1 SGHNT, CDR2 YYREEE (reference sequence). V was clipped by 5 bases and J by 1 base, with 6 bases between them.

The CDR3 DNA reads as TGTGCCTGGAGTGTGGCCGAGAATCAGCCCCAGCATTTT. Residues: CAWSVAENQPQHF. The rearrangement joins TRBV30 to TRBJ1-5; D is unclear. Deletions cut 0 bases from V and 4 bases from J, with 7 bases between. The V gene's germline CDR1 is GTSNPN and CDR2 SVGIG (reference sequence). The CDR3 is 13 amino acids.

V is TRBV19 and J is TRBJ1-1; D is undetermined. CDR1 and CDR2 from the germline V gene are LNHDA and SQIVND (reference sequence). Trimming pared 4 bases from V and 3 bases from J, leaving 9 bases between. The CDR3 loop spans 13 amino acids. The CDR3 DNA sequence: TGTGCCAGTAGTACGACATGGGACACTGAAGCTTTCTTT. It translates to CASSTTWDTEAFF.

This clone was seen just once. This chain joins TRBV6-5 and TRBJ1-3; D not resolved. The CDR3 runs to 13 residues. The germline CDR1 and CDR2 sequences are MNHEY and SVGAGI. V was cut by 6 bases and J by 0 bases, with 6 bases left in between. The CDR3, as DNA: TGTGCCAGCAGGATCCTCTCTGGAAACACCATATATTTT. This translates into CASRILSGNTIYF.

The rearrangement joins TRBV30 to TRBJ2-7, with D perhaps TRBD2 (6 bases). With 5 bases removed from V and 5 bases from J, the gap between germline ends came to 16 bases. Per germline, CDR1 GTSNPN and CDR2 SVGIG (reference sequence). This CDR3 is built from 13 residues. CDR3 loop: CAWSTSAGHEQYF. CDR3 in DNA: TGTGCCTGGTCTACGTCAGCGGGCCACGAGCAGTACTTC.

This clone was counted many times. J is TRBJ2-5 and V is TRBV5-1; D not certain. Germline CDR1 and CDR2: SGHRS and YFSETQ. CDR3 length: 14 residues. The V end lost 4 bases, the J end lost 5 bases, and 15 bases lay between the germline ends. In nucleotides, the CDR3 is TGCGCCAGCAGCGTAGGTAGGGAAGGGGAGACCCAGTACTTC. Amino acids: CASSVGREGETQYF.

This chain uses TRBV9 with TRBJ2-3, with 7 bases matching TRBD1. This CDR3 is 15 amino acids long. J was trimmed by 1 base and V by 4 bases; bases with no gene match: 6. Germline CDR1 is SGDLS and CDR2 is YYNGEE. The CDR3 here is CASSYQGVGTDTQYF. The CDR3 DNA is TGTGCCAGCAGCTATCAGGGGGTCGGCACAGATACGCAGTATTTT.

This chain joins TRBV25-1 and TRBJ2-7; TRBD1 matches 11 bases. V gave up 6 bases and J gave up 5 bases; unmatched junction bases: 3. The CDR3 loop spans 13 amino acids. The germline V gene has CDR1 MGHDK and CDR2 SYGVNS. CDR3 nucleotides: TGTGCCAGCAGGTGGACAGGGGGCAACGAGCAGTACTTC. The encoded protein is CASRWTGGNEQYF.

The V call is TRBV7-2, the J call TRBJ1-6, with D unresolved. Germline values: CDR1 SGHTA, CDR2 FQGNSA. The CDR3 extends over 15 amino acids. Trimming removed 7 bases at V and 7 bases at J, with 17 bases between. The CDR3: CASTPDGVRNSPLHF. The DNA for the CDR3 is TGTGCCAGCACCCCGGACGGAGTTAGAAATTCACCCCTCCACTTT.

The gene calls are TRBV4-1 and TRBJ2-7; a possible D gene is TRBD1 (6 bases). V dropped 0 bases and J dropped 2 bases, with 20 bases sitting between them. Germline V CDR1 and CDR2: MGHRA, YSYEKL. The CDR3 loop spans 18 amino acids. The CDR3 coding sequence is TGCGCCAGCAGCCAAGATGGACAGTTTATTTATGGGGCCTACGAGCAGTACTTC. Protein: CASSQDGQFIYGAYEQYF.

This chain joins TRBV5-1 and TRBJ2-6; D may be TRBD1 or TRBD2 (5 bases each). With 0 bases removed from V and 1 base from J, the gap between germline ends came to 8 bases. The CDR3 loop spans 16 amino acids. CDR1 and CDR2 (germline): SGHRS, YFSETQ. The CDR3, as DNA: TGCGCCAGCAGCTTGGATGGGGGTTCTGGGGCCAACGTCCTGACTTTC. This translates into CASSLDGGSGANVLTF. Together with reference TRBV5-1 and TRBJ2-6, the CDR3 gives the full variable domain: KAGVTQTPRYLIKTRGQQVTLSCSPISGHRSVSWYQQTPGQGLQFLFEYFSETQRNKGNFPGRFSGRQFSNSRSEMNVSTLELGDSALYLCASSLDGGSGANVLTFGAGSRLTVL.

This clone has only a few counts. This sequence joins TRBV15 and TRBJ2-7; D is possibly TRBD2 (5 bases). This CDR3 region has 13 residues. V was trimmed by 8 bases and J by 0 bases, leaving 11 bases between them. Germline CDR1 reads LNHNV; CDR2 reads YYDKDF (reference sequence). The CDR3 DNA reads as TGTGCCACCGAGAGGGCAGACTCCTACGAGCAGTACTTC. Translating gives CATERADSYEQYF.

The genes are TRBV30 and TRBJ1-5, with TRBD1 matching 8 bases. This CDR3 region has 13 residues. Germline CDR1 is GTSNPN and CDR2 is SVGIG (reference sequence). The V and J ends lost 5 bases and 4 bases, in that order; junction bases with no gene match: 4. CDR3 residues: CAWATGENQPQHF. The CDR3, as DNA: TGTGCCTGGGCGACAGGGGAGAATCAGCCCCAGCATTTT.